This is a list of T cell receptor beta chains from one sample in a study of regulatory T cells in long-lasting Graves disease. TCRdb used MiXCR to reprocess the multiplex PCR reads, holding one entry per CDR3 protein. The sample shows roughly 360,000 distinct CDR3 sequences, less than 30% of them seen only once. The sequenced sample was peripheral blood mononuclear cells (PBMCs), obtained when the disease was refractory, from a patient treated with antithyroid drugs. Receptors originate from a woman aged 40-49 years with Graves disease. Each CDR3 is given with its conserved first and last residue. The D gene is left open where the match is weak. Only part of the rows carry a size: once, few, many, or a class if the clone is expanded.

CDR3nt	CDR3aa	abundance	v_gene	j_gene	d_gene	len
TGTGCCAGCAGCCCGATTGGGGGGGGAGGAAAGCAGCCCCAGCATTTT	CASSPIGGGGKQPQHF	many	TRBV28	TRBJ1-5	.	16
TGTGCCAGCAGTTTATTGGGGAACTCCTACGAGCAGTACTTC	CASSLLGNSYEQYF	many	TRBV27	TRBJ2-7	.	14
TGTGCCAGCAGGCTGACAGGGGTGGAGACCCAGTACTTC	CASRLTGVETQYF	many	TRBV12-3/TRBV12-4	TRBJ2-5	TRBD1	13
TGTGCCAGCATTCGCCGGACCGAACTAAGCTCTGGGGCCAACGTCCTGACTTTC	CASIRRTELSSGANVLTF	many	TRBV28	TRBJ2-6	.	18
TGTGCCAGCAGTCCTTCGAACAGGGGCCTTTATAGCAATCAGCCCCAGCATTTT	CASSPSNRGLYSNQPQHF	.	TRBV28	TRBJ1-5	TRBD1	18
TGTGCCAGCAGTGAGCAACAGGGACCCCAGCATTTT	CASSEQQGPQHF	many	TRBV2	TRBJ1-5	.	12
TGTGCCAGCAGTTACGGGGGGCGGCAGCCCCAGCATTTT	CASSYGGRQPQHF	many	TRBV7-6	TRBJ1-5	.	13
TGTGCCAGCAGTTTAGGCTGGGACAGGTCCTACGAGCAGTACTTC	CASSLGWDRSYEQYF	many	TRBV28	TRBJ2-7	TRBD1	15
TGCAGTGCTAGAGATTTGGGCGGGACTAGAGGGACAGATACGCAGTATTTT	CSARDLGGTRGTDTQYF	.	TRBV20-1	TRBJ2-3	TRBD2	17
TGCAGCGCCCGGACGTTTAACGAGCAGTACTTC	CSARTFNEQYF	few	TRBV29-1	TRBJ2-7	.	11
TGTGCCAGCATTCTAGCTTTTCTTTCGAACACTGAAGCTTTCTTT	CASILAFLSNTEAFF	few	TRBV27	TRBJ1-1	.	15
TGTGCCATCGCCCAGGACAACGAGCAGTACTTC	CAIAQDNEQYF	few	TRBV10-3	TRBJ2-7	.	11
TGTGCCTGGACACCCCAACTAGATGAAAAACTGTTTTTT	CAWTPQLDEKLFF	few	TRBV30	TRBJ1-4	.	13
TGCAGCGTTGAAGGGGCAGACAGAAGCTCCTACGAGCAGTACTTC	CSVEGADRSSYEQYF	few	TRBV29-1	TRBJ2-7	.	15
TGTGCCAGCAGCCGCCGCAGGGTCTTTGGAAACACCATATATTTT	CASSRRRVFGNTIYF	few	TRBV7-2	TRBJ1-3	.	15
TGCAGCGTTTTCAGTCTTGACGAAGCTTTCTTT	CSVFSLDEAFF	many	TRBV29-1	TRBJ1-1	.	11
TGCAGCCCCCCGGTGGCGGGACAGGGGTTCTATGGCTACACCTTC	CSPPVAGQGFYGYTF	few	TRBV29-1	TRBJ1-2	TRBD1	15
TGCGCCAGCAGTGAATGGGGAGGCACTGAAGCTTTCTTT	CASSEWGGTEAFF	few	TRBV10-2	TRBJ1-1	.	13
TGTGCCATCAGTGGGGCGAGTGGCTACGAGCAGTACTTC	CAISGASGYEQYF	many	TRBV10-3	TRBJ2-7	.	13
TGTGCCAGTAGTTTGCAGGAAGAGGGCAAGGAAGAGACCCAGTACTTC	CASSLQEEGKEETQYF	once	TRBV28	TRBJ2-5	.	16
TGTGCCAGCAGCGCGTCTTCGGGGGGCGGACAGCCCCAGCATTTT	CASSASSGGGQPQHF	few	TRBV9	TRBJ1-5	.	15
TGTGCCAGCAGTTACTCGAGCGGTGGGGACGAGCAGTACTTC	CASSYSSGGDEQYF	many	TRBV6-5	TRBJ2-7	.	14
TGCGCCAGCAGCTTGATGGAGAACACTGAAGCTTTCTTT	CASSLMENTEAFF	.	TRBV5-1	TRBJ1-1	.	13
TGTGCCAGCAGTTCACCAGGGTGGTTCTATAATTCACCCCTCCACTTT	CASSSPGWFYNSPLHF	few	TRBV27	TRBJ1-6	.	16
TGTGCCAGCAGCTCCACCGTCGCAGGGGGGTCTGGGGCCAACGTCCTGACTTTC	CASSSTVAGGSGANVLTF	.	TRBV7-9	TRBJ2-6	.	18
TGCAGCGGGTGGAAAGAGACCCAGTACTTC	CSGWKETQYF	few	TRBV29-1	TRBJ2-5	.	10
TGTGCCAGCAGTTTCCTCCCAGGGATCAACTATGGCTACACCTTC	CASSFLPGINYGYTF	many	TRBV28	TRBJ1-2	.	15
TGTGCCAGCAGCTCCGGGACAGGGCATATCTATGGCTACACCTTC	CASSSGTGHIYGYTF	.	TRBV7-9	TRBJ1-2	TRBD1	15